At least ten counts were recorded for the clone carrying this T cell receptor (beta chain). The antigen remains unidentified. For the second PCR, which ran for roughly 6 to 12 cycles, a sample-barcoded 5' primer and a J-beta primer mix were used. Via MiXCR, TCRdb re-called the 5' RACE reads, giving one row per CDR3 protein. The data show approximately 960,000 distinct CDR3 sequences, about 28% seen once. The sample comes from a study of blood T cells in healthy people across ages. Germline loops: CDR1 MDHEN, CDR2 SYDVKM. This CDR3 is 15 amino acids long. Trimming pared 6 bases from V and 2 bases from J, leaving 16 bases between. General study findings and limits: The study found more naive CD4+ cells and higher diversity in long-lived than aged donors.

In addition, the sample was reused for a study of T cells of mothers and their children. That work states: Input to cDNA synthesis comprised all extracted RNA, at a ratio of around 1.6 ug per 15 ul. Related and unrelated pairs show similar shaping of TCR recombination output by thymic selection.

Input material: blood. V is TRBV28 and J is TRBJ2-5; D gene ambiguous. This TCR derives from a woman aged 40 to 50 in good health. The CDR3 sequence: CASSLMAGYQETQYF. The CDR3, as DNA: TGTGCCAGCAGCCTAATGGCAGGATATCAAGAGACCCAGTACTTC.